The next 22 T cell receptor beta chains were all read from a single sample in a study of identical twins. TCRdb processed the 5' RACE reads anew with MiXCR; each CDR3 protein has one entry. The profile covers about 920,000 distinct CDR3 sequences, with 9% to 15% appearing a single time and about 1.5% taken by the ten largest. These data are also associated with another study on yellow fever vaccine responses in identical twins.

Input material: PBMCs. The receptors come from a woman under 30 in good health.

The chain carries TRBV6-6 and TRBJ1-1; D might be TRBD1 (5 bases). The V gene's germline CDR1 is MNHNY and CDR2 SVGAGI (reference sequence). V gave up 6 bases and J gave up 9 bases, with 14 bases separating them. The CDR3 is made up of 12 amino acids. For the CDR3, the DNA is TGTGCCAGCAGCCCGGGGGGTAAACAAGCTTTCTTT. This codes for CASSPGGKQAFF.

The J gene is TRBJ2-1, the V gene TRBV2; 8 bases match TRBD2. V gave up 2 bases and J gave up 2 bases; unmatched junction bases: 5. CDR1 and CDR2 (germline): SNHLY, FYNNEI. The CDR3 is made up of 16 amino acids. CDR3 nucleotide sequence: TGTGCCAGCAGTGAACAACTAGCGGAAACCTACAATGAGCAGTTCTTC. Amino acids: CASSEQLAETYNEQFF.

This clonotype was found a few times. This chain uses TRBV12-3 or TRBV12-4 with TRBJ2-2; TRBD2 agrees at 9 bases. The CDR3 loop spans 15 amino acids. V was pared by 5 bases and J by 1 base, with 2 bases of the junction left unmatched. CDR3 sequence: CASSILAGNTGELFF. CDR3 nucleotide sequence: TGTGCCAGCAGTATACTAGCGGGGAACACCGGGGAGCTGTTTTTT.

The rearrangement links TRBV7-2 to TRBJ2-3; 9 bases are a match to TRBD2. The CDR3 has 15 residues. The V and J ends lost 5 bases and 7 bases, in that order; junction bases with no gene match: 10. Germline loops: CDR1 SGHTA, CDR2 FQGNSA. CDR3 loop: CASSPPERGANTQYF. The CDR3 DNA reads as TGTGCCAGCAGCCCGCCGGAGCGGGGGGCAAATACGCAGTATTTT.

This clonotype turned up a few times. This chain links TRBV28 with TRBJ2-1; the match to TRBD2 covers 9 bases. The CDR3 loop spans 16 amino acids. The trim removed 5 bases at V and 0 bases at J, leaving 5 bases unmatched. CDR1 is MDHEN, CDR2 SYDVKM, per germline. For the CDR3, the DNA is TGTGCCAGCAGTGCCCTAGCGGGACTCTCCTACAATGAGCAGTTCTTC. Residues: CASSALAGLSYNEQFF.

This rearrangement joins TRBV5-1 to TRBJ2-3, with no clear D. V lost 0 bases and J 3 bases, leaving 8 bases between the germline ends. Germline assignment: CDR1 SGHRS and CDR2 YFSETQ. The CDR3 has 14 amino acids. CDR3 sequence (DNA): TGCGCCAGCAGCTTGGAAAGTCGGACAGATACGCAGTATTTT. It encodes CASSLESRTDTQYF.

This clonotype was counted at least ten times. This chain connects TRBV10-3 to TRBJ2-6; TRBD1 matches at 11 bases. This CDR3 has 20 residues. V lost 3 bases, J lost 0 bases, and 10 bases stayed unmatched. Germline CDR1 and CDR2: ENHRY and SYGVKD. The CDR3 bases are TGTGCCATCAGTGATCCGGGACAGGGGGGATTTCTCTCTGGGGCCAACGTCCTGACTTTC. Encoded protein: CAISDPGQGGFLSGANVLTF.

There are a few counts of this clonotype. This sequence joins TRBV10-3 and TRBJ2-3; 8 nucleotides match TRBD1. CDR3 length: 15 amino acids. The junction had 14 bases not matched to a gene; V was cut back by 11 bases and J by 4 bases. The germline CDR1 and CDR2 sequences are ENHRY and SYGVKD. The CDR3 reads CAVAGGRGQADTQYF. As DNA, the CDR3 is TGTGCCGTGGCCGGAGGCAGGGGGCAAGCAGATACGCAGTATTTT.

The J gene is TRBJ2-6, the V gene TRBV6-5; D ambiguous. The CDR3 has 17 residues. CDR1 MNHEY and CDR2 SVGAGI come from the germline V gene. Deletions cut 4 bases from V and 0 bases from J, with 13 bases between. CDR3: CASSFSDASSGANVLTF. The CDR3, as DNA: TGTGCCAGCAGTTTCTCGGACGCCAGCTCTGGGGCCAACGTCCTGACTTTC.

In this sample, this clonotype turned up a few times. CDR3 sequence reads: CASSHHSEETQYF. CDR3 bases: TGTGCCAGCAGCCACCACTCGGAAGAGACCCAGTACTTC. This rearrangement joins TRBV3-1 to TRBJ2-5; the D is unclear. The germline V gene has CDR1 LGHDT and CDR2 YNNKEL (reference sequence). Deletions cut 3 bases from V and 3 bases from J, with 8 bases between. The CDR3 loop spans 13 amino acids.

This clonotype was observed a handful of times. J is TRBJ2-6 and V is TRBV4-1; 8 bases fit TRBD1. V lost 3 bases and J lost 2; bases outside the gene matches: 15. CDR3 length: 20 residues. The germline V gene has CDR1 MGHRA and CDR2 YSYEKL. In nucleotides, the CDR3 is TGCGCCAGCAGCCACCCCGGAAGGACAGGGACCTCCCCTGGGGCCAACGTCCTGACTTTC. This gives the protein CASSHPGRTGTSPGANVLTF.

This clonotype has a count of ten or more. Written as DNA, the CDR3 is TGCGCCAGCAGTGCCTGGGCAGGCAACTCCTACAATGAGCAGTTCTTC. This sequence encodes CASSAWAGNSYNEQFF. This chain joins TRBV5-1 and TRBJ2-1; D gene uncertain. Trimming stripped 5 bases from V and 0 bases from J, with 15 bases between. The germline V gene has CDR1 SGHRS and CDR2 YFSETQ. The CDR3 has 16 residues.

The chain recombines TRBV28 with TRBJ2-1; 8 nucleotides agree with TRBD2. Germline-derived CDR1 and CDR2 are MDHEN and SYDVKM. The CDR3 is made up of 15 amino acids. J gave up 2 bases and V 6 bases, and 6 bases lay outside the gene matches. CDR3 residues: CASSGGRSAYNEQFF. CDR3 bases: TGTGCCAGCAGCGGCGGGAGGTCGGCCTACAATGAGCAGTTCTTC.

This clonotype was observed at least ten times. This chain links TRBV6-1 with TRBJ2-3, with 9 bases matching TRBD1. V lost 4 bases to trimming and J lost 3 bases; unmatched junction nucleotides: 5. This CDR3 is 15 amino acids long. Germline V gives CDR1 MNHNS, CDR2 SASEGT. CDR3 bases: TGTGCCAGCAGTGCCGGGACAGGGATTACAGATACGCAGTATTTT. It translates to CASSAGTGITDTQYF.

Remarks on this clonotype: The junction and the germline gene differ at one end; a read error may be behind it. The chain is built from TRBV12-3 or TRBV12-4 and TRBJ2-3; D uncertain. This CDR3 has 16 residues. CDR3 protein: CANSFQDVGTTDTQYF. The CDR3 nucleotides read TGTGCCAACAGTTTTCAGGACGTGGGAACCACAGATACGCAGTATTTT.

This clonotype occurred a few times. The chain employs TRBV12-3 or TRBV12-4 and TRBJ2-7; 9 nucleotides match TRBD1. The CDR3 runs 16 residues. V dropped 5 bases and J dropped 0; count of bases not matched to a gene: 8. CDR3 region: CASSHSGTGNSYEQYF. CDR3 bases: TGTGCCAGCAGTCACTCCGGGACAGGGAACTCCTACGAGCAGTACTTC.

As for this clonotype: A clone one base away is much larger, so this may be a read error. The V call is TRBV14, the J call TRBJ2-2; D is unclear. V lost 2 bases and J 6 bases, leaving 4 bases between the germline ends. This CDR3 region has 12 residues. Per the germline V gene, CDR1 is SGHDN and CDR2 is FVKESK. In DNA, the CDR3 is TGTGCCAGCAGCCAACTCCCCGGGGAGCTGTTTTTT. Translated, it gives CASSQLPGELFF.

This clonotype has ten or more counts. The CDR3 loop is CAISESGRESHNEQFF. In DNA, the CDR3 is TGTGCCATCAGTGAGTCGGGGCGGGAGAGCCACAATGAGCAGTTCTTC. The chain recombines TRBV10-3 with TRBJ2-1, with 7 bases fitting TRBD2. Unmatched junction bases numbered 7, after V lost 0 bases and J lost 5 bases. Germline V gene lookup returns CDR1 ENHRY and CDR2 SYGVKD. This CDR3 contains 16 residues.

CDR3 in DNA: TGTGCCAGCAGCCCAACTGGGGGCGGAGGGGGAGAGACCCAGTACTTC. It is translated as CASSPTGGGGGETQYF. The gene calls are TRBV7-3 and TRBJ2-5; D may be TRBD1 or TRBD2 (6 bases each). Germline lookup yields CDR1 SGHTA and CDR2 FQGTGA. Trimming cost V 5 bases and J 4 bases, with 20 bases left between them. The CDR3 covers 16 residues.

This clonotype was counted only a few times. J is TRBJ2-1 and V is TRBV2, with no clear D. Germline assignment: CDR1 SNHLY and CDR2 FYNNEI. This CDR3 is 17 amino acids long. V was cut by 0 bases and J by 4 bases, with 16 bases left in between. CDR3 sequence: CASSEALRLHLYNEQFF. CDR3 sequence (DNA): TGTGCCAGCAGTGAAGCTCTTAGGCTCCACCTATACAATGAGCAGTTCTTC.

The CDR3 protein is CASSLRDRGRGEQYF. The CDR3 region has the DNA TGTGCCAGCAGTCTCCGGGACAGGGGGAGAGGCGAGCAGTACTTC. J is TRBJ2-7 and V is TRBV12-3 or TRBV12-4; 11 bases match TRBD1. The CDR3 consists of 15 residues. After removal of 5 bases from V and 6 bases from J, the junction contained 9 bases not matched to a gene.

This clonotype was counted between two and nine times. The J gene is TRBJ1-6, the V gene TRBV7-9; 10 positions agree with TRBD1. The germline gives CDR1 SEHNR, CDR2 FQNEAQ (reference sequence). The junction had 5 bases not matched to a gene; V was cut back by 5 bases and J by 7 bases. This CDR3 comprises 15 residues. CDR3: CASSRDRGLNSPLHF. The CDR3 nucleotides are TGTGCCAGCAGCCGGGACAGGGGCCTCAATTCACCCCTCCACTTT.